These 11 T cell receptor beta chains were all obtained from the same sample, sequenced in a study of CD4 T cells in relation to SARS-CoV-2 and coronaviruses. Their antigens are not known. The repertoire was sequenced with immunoSEQ multiplex PCR; TCRdb's copy has only in-frame clones and lacks some. The table includes 20,000 to 25,000 clones, about three quarters detected once. CD4+ T cells from unexposed donors were obtained before the COVID-19 pandemic (2011-2018). After approximately ten days of culture, CD4+ T cells were isolated. Sequencing input: CD4+ T cells from PBMCs, cultured in vitro. The source is a human donor in good health.

This clone was picked up one time. The gene calls are TRBV5-8 and TRBJ2-2; no clear D. The V gene lost 2 bases and the J gene lost 0 bases, with 2 bases spanning the gap. Germline V gene lookup returns CDR1 SGHTS and CDR2 YDEGEE. This CDR3 spans 13 amino acids. The CDR3 DNA is TGTGCCAGCAGCTTACCGAACACCGGGGAGCTGTTTTTT. It codes for CASSLPNTGELFF.

On this clone itself: Germline is not matched at one junction end, which may reflect a read error. The V and J genes are TRBV5-1 and TRBJ2-7; D perhaps matches TRBD2 (5 bases). Germline V lookup: CDR1 SGHRS, CDR2 YFSETQ. The CDR3 spans 15 residues. The CDR3 spells CASSLGTAPSSEQYF. The CDR3 DNA is TGCGCCAGCAGCTTGGGGACTGCTCCTTCCTCCGAGCAGTACTTC. Together with reference TRBV5-1 and TRBJ2-7, the CDR3 gives the full variable domain: KAGVTQTPRYLIKTRGQQVTLSCSPISGHRSVSWYQQTPGQGLQFLFEYFSETQRNKGNFPGRFSGRQFSNSRSEMNVSTLELGDSALYLCASSLGTAPSSEQYFGPGTRLTVT.

The chain employs TRBV5-1 and TRBJ2-7; no definite D call. V was pared by 5 bases and J by 2 bases, with 11 bases between. From germline, CDR1 is SGHRS and CDR2 YFSETQ. There are 13 residues in the CDR3. The CDR3 reads CASRAGSAYEQYF. CDR3 nucleotide sequence: TGCGCCAGCAGGGCCGGTTCGGCCTACGAGCAGTACTTC. The full variable domain, completed using reference TRBV5-1 and TRBJ2-7, is KAGVTQTPRYLIKTRGQQVTLSCSPISGHRSVSWYQQTPGQGLQFLFEYFSETQRNKGNFPGRFSGRQFSNSRSEMNVSTLELGDSALYLCASRAGSAYEQYFGPGTRLTVT.

The chain combines TRBV6-1 with TRBJ1-6, with TRBD1 matching over 10 bases. J lost 5 bases, V lost 3 bases, and 4 bases had no gene match. From germline, CDR1 is MNHNS and CDR2 SASEGT. The CDR3 totals 16 residues. The CDR3 is CASSDDDRGHNSPLHF. The CDR3 coding sequence is TGTGCCAGCAGTGATGACGACAGGGGGCATAATTCACCCCTCCACTTT.

The chain links TRBV19 to TRBJ1-4; the D gene is possibly TRBD1 (5 bases). V lost 1 base and J 0 bases, leaving 12 bases between the germline ends. Looked up from germline, CDR1 is LNHDA and CDR2 is SQIVND (reference sequence). This CDR3 is built from 17 residues. CDR3 residues: CASSIVPGEATNEKLFF. The CDR3 nucleotides read TGTGCCAGTAGTATAGTACCGGGGGAAGCAACTAATGAAAAACTGTTTTTT. The whole variable domain, remainder taken from reference TRBV19 and TRBJ1-4, is DGGITQSPKYLFRKEGQNVTLSCEQNLNHDAMYWYRQDPGQGLRLIYYSQIVNDFQKGDIAEGYSVSREKKESFPLTVTSAQKNPTAFYLCASSIVPGEATNEKLFFGSGTQLSVL.

The rearrangement uses TRBV18 and TRBJ1-5; D call uncertain. The V gene's germline CDR1 is KGHSH and CDR2 LQKENI. V was shortened by 2 bases and J by 5 bases, with 7 bases between the two germline ends. The length of the CDR3 is 13 residues. The CDR3 is CASSPDRDQPQHF. The CDR3 nucleotides read TGTGCCAGCTCACCAGATAGAGATCAGCCCCAGCATTTT. Variable domain in full (rest from reference TRBV18 and TRBJ1-5): NAGVMQNPRHLVRRRGQEARLRCSPMKGHSHVYWYRQLPEEGLKFMVYLQKENIIDESGMPKERFSAEFPKEGPSILRIQQVVRGDSAAYFCASSPDRDQPQHFGDGTRLSIL.

The rearrangement uses TRBV11-3 and TRBJ2-1; D uncertain. The CDR3 is made up of 13 amino acids. The V end lost 1 base, the J end lost 4 bases, and 5 bases lay between the germline ends. Germline V gives CDR1 SGHNT, CDR2 YENEEA. CDR3 DNA sequence: TGTGCCAGCAGCTTAGGCGGATACAATGAGCAGTTCTTC. This sequence encodes CASSLGGYNEQFF.

This clone has more than one count but fewer than ten. The CDR3 loop reads CASTNTGGTDTQYF. For the CDR3, the DNA is TGTGCCAGCACAAACACAGGGGGCACAGATACGCAGTATTTT. The chain recombines TRBV18 with TRBJ2-3, with TRBD1 identical over 7 bases. The CDR3 is 14 amino acids. V shed 8 bases, J shed 1 base, and the junction held 6 bases outside the gene matches. Germline loops: CDR1 KGHSH, CDR2 LQKENI.

The chain recombines TRBV9 with TRBJ2-5, with D hard to call. The germline CDR1 and CDR2 sequences are SGDLS and YYNGEE. Trimming left V 3 bases short and J 5 bases short, with 14 bases between. The CDR3 totals 14 residues. The CDR3 reads CASSGQASRETQYF. The CDR3 region has the DNA TGTGCCAGCAGCGGGCAGGCCTCTAGGGAGACCCAGTACTTC.

The rearrangement joins TRBV30 to TRBJ1-2, with 9 bases identical to TRBD1. The V gene end was trimmed by 5 bases and the J gene end by 7 bases; junction bases not matched to a gene: 5. The CDR3 loop spans 12 amino acids. The V gene's germline CDR1 is GTSNPN and CDR2 SVGIG (reference sequence). The DNA of the CDR3 is TGTGCCTGGCTGGACAGGGGTGTTGGCTACACCTTC. This encodes CAWLDRGVGYTF.

Here the CDR3 DNA reads TGTGCCAGCAGTGACAGCTACGAGCAGTACTTC. Its protein is CASSDSYEQYF. The gene calls are TRBV2 and TRBJ2-7; D remains unclear. V lost 3 bases, J lost 3 bases, and 3 bases lay in between. Germline V CDR1 and CDR2: SNHLY, FYNNEI. This CDR3 has 11 residues.